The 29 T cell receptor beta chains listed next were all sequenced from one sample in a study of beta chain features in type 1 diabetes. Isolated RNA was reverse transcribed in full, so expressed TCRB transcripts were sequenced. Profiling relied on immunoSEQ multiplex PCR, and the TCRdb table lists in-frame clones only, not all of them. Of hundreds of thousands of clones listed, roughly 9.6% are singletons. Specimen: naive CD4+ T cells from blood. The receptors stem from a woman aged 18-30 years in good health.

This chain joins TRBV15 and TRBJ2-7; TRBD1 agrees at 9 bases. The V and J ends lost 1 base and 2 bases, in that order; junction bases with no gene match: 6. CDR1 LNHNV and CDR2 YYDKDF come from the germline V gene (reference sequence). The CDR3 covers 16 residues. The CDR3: CATSRVMTGGTYEQYF. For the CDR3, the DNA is TGTGCCACCAGCAGAGTTATGACAGGGGGAACCTACGAGCAGTACTTC.

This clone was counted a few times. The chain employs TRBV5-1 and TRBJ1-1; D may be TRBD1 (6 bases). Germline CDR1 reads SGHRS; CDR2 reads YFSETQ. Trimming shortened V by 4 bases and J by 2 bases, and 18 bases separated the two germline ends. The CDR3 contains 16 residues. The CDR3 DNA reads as TGCGCCAGCAGCCCGGGACACATCATAGCCAACACTGAAGCTTTCTTT. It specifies CASSPGHIIANTEAFF.

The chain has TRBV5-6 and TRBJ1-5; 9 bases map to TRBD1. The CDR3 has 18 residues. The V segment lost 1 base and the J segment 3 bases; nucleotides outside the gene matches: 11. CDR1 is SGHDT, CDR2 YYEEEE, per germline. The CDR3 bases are TGTGCCAGCAGCTTGAGTCGCGGACAGGGGCAGTACAATCAGCCCCAGCATTTT. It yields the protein CASSLSRGQGQYNQPQHF.

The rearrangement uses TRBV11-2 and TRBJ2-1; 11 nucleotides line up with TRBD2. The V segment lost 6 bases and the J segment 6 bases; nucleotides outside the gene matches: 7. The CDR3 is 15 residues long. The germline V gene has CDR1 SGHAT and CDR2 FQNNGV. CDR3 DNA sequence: TGTGCCAGCAGTTTTAGCGGGGGGGCCCCCAATGAGCAGTTCTTC. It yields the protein CASSFSGGAPNEQFF.

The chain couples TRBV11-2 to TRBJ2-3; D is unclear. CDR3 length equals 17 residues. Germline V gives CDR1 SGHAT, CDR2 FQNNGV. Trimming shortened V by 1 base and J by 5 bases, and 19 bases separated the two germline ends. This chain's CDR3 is CASSLGALTTVGDTQYF. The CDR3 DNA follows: TGTGCCAGCAGCTTAGGCGCCCTTACTACGGTGGGAGATACGCAGTATTTT.

In DNA form, the CDR3 reads TGTGCCAGCAGTGTCTCCAGGACAGGGGGATCAGAGCAGTACTTC. Its translation is CASSVSRTGGSEQYF. The genes are TRBV2 and TRBJ2-7; 10 bases match TRBD1. The germline V gene has CDR1 SNHLY and CDR2 FYNNEI. Trimming removed 4 bases from V and 7 bases from J; junction bases left unmatched: 10. This CDR3 has 15 residues. The full variable domain, completed using reference TRBV2 and TRBJ2-7, is EPEVTQTPSHQVTQMGQEVILRCVPISNHLYFYWYRQILGQKVEFLVSFYNNEISEKSEIFDDQFSVERPDGSNFTLKIRSTKLEDSAMYFCASSVSRTGGSEQYFGPGTRLTVT.

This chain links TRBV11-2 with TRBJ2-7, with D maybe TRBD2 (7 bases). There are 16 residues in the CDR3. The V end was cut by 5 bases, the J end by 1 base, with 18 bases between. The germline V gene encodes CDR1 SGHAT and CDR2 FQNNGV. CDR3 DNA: TGTGCCAGCAGCCATCTCAGGCGGGGGCCTTCCTACGAGCAGTACTTC. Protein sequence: CASSHLRRGPSYEQYF.

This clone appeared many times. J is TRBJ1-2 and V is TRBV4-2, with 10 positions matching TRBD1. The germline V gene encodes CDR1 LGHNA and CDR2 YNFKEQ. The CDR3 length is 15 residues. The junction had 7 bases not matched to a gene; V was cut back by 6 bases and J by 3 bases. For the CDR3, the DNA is TGTGCCAGCAGTCCCGGGACAGGGGATGACTATGGCTACACCTTC. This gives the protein CASSPGTGDDYGYTF.

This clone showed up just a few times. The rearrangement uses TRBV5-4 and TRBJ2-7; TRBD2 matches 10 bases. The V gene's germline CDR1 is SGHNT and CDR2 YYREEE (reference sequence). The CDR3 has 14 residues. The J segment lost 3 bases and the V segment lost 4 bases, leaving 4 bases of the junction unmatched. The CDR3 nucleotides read TGTGCCAGCAGCCAGGGGACTAGCGTCTACGAGCAGTACTTC. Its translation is CASSQGTSVYEQYF.

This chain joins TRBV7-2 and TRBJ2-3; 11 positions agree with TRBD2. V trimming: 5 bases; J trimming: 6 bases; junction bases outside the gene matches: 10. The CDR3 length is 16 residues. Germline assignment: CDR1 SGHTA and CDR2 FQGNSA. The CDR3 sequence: CASSPLLAGGPDTQYF. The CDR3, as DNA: TGTGCCAGCAGCCCACTCCTAGCGGGGGGCCCCGATACGCAGTATTTT.

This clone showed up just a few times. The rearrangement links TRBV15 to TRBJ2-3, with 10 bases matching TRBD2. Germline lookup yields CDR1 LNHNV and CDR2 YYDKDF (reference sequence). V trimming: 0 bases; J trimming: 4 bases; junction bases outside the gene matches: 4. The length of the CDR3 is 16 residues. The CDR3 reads CATSRELAGAADTQYF. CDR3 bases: TGTGCCACCAGCAGAGAGCTAGCGGGAGCAGCAGATACGCAGTATTTT. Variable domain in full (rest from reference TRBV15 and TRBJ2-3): DAMVIQNPRYQVTQFGKPVTLSCSQTLNHNVMYWYQQKSSQAPKLLFHYYDKDFNNEADTPDNFQSRRPNTSFCFLDIRSPGLGDTAMYLCATSRELAGAADTQYFGPGTRLTVL.

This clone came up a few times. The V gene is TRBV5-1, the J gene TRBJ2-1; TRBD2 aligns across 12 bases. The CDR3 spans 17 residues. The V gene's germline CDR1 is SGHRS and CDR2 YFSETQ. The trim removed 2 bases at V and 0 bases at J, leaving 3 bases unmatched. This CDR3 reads CASSFLTSGSSYNEQFF. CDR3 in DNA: TGCGCCAGCAGCTTTTTGACTAGCGGGAGCTCCTACAATGAGCAGTTCTTC.

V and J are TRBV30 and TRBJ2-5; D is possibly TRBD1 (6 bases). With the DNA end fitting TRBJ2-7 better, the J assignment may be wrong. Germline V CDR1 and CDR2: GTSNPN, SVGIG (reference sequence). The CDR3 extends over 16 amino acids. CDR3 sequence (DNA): TGTGCCTGGAGTGTAGGGCCAACAGGGTTACTCTACGAGCAGTACTTC. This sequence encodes CAWSVGPTGLLYEQYF.

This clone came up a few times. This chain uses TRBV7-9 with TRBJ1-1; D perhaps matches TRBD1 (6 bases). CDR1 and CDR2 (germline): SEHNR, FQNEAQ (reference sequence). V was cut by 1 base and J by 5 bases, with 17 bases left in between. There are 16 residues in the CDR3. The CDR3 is CASSLGTGTSRTEAFF. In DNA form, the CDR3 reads TGTGCCAGCAGCTTAGGAACAGGGACTAGTCGGACTGAAGCTTTCTTT.

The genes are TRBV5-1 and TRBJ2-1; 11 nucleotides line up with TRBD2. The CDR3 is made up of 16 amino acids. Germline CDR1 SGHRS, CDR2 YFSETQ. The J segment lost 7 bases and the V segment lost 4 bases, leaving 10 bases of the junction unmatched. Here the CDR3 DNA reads TGCGCCAGCAGCGTCCCGACTAGCGGGACTGGGAATGAGCAGTTCTTC. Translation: CASSVPTSGTGNEQFF.

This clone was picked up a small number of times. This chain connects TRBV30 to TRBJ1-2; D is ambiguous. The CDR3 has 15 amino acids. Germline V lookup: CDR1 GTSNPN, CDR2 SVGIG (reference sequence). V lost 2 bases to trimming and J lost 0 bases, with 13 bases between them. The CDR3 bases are TGTGCCTGGAGTAATAACAATACCCCTAACTATGGCTACACCTTC. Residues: CAWSNNNTPNYGYTF.

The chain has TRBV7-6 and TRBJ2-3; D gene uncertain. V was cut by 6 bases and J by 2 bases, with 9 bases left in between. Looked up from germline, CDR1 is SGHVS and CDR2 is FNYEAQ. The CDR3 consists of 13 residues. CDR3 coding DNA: TGTGCCAGCAGTCGACGACTCACAGATACGCAGTATTTT. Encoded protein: CASSRRLTDTQYF.

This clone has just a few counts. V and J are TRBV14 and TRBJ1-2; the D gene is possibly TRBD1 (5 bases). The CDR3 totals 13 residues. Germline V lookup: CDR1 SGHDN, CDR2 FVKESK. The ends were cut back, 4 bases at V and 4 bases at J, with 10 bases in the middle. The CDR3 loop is CASSPTGIYGYTF. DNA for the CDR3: TGTGCCAGCAGCCCCACAGGAATCTATGGCTACACCTTC.

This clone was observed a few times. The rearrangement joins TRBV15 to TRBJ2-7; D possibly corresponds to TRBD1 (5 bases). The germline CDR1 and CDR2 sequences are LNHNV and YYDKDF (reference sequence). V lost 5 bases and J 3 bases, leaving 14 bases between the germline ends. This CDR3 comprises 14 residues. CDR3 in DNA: TGTGCCACCAGCCTCGGGTCACAGGTCTACGAGCAGTACTTC. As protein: CATSLGSQVYEQYF.

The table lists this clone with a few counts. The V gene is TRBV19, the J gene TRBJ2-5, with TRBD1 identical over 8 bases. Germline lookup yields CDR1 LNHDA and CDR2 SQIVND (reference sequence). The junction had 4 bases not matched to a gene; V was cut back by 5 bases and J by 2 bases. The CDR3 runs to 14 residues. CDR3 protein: CASSRNRGQETQYF. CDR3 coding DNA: TGTGCCAGTAGTCGTAACAGGGGGCAAGAGACCCAGTACTTC.

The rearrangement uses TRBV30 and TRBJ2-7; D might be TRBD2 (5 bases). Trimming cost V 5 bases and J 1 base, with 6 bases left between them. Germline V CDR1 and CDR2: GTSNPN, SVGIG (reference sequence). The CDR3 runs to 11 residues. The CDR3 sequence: CAWGLSYEQYF. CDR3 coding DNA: TGTGCCTGGGGACTGTCCTACGAGCAGTACTTC.

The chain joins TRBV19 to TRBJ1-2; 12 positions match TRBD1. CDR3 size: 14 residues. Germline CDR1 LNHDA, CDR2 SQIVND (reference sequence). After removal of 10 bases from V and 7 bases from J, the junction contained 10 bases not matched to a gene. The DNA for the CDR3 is TGTGCCACTCTCCCGGGACAGGGGGCGCTTGGCTACACCTTC. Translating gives CATLPGQGALGYTF.

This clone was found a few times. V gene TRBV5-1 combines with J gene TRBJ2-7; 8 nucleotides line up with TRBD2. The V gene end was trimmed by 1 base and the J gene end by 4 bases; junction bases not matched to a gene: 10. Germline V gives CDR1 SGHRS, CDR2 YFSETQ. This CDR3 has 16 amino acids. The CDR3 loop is CASSLSGGGWAYEQYF. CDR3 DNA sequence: TGCGCCAGCAGCTTGTCCGGGGGGGGCTGGGCTTACGAGCAGTACTTC.

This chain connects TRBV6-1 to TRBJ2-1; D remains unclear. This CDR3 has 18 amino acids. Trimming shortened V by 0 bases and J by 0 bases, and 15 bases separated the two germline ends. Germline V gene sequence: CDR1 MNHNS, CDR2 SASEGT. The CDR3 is CASSEAPLRSSSYNEQFF. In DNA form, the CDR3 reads TGTGCCAGCAGTGAAGCCCCATTACGATCTAGCTCCTACAATGAGCAGTTCTTC.

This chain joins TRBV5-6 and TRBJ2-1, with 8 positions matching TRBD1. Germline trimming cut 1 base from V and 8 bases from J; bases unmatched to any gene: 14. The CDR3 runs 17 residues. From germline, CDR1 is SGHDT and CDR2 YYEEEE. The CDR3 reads CASSLRTVGTGSDEQFF. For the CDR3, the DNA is TGTGCCAGCAGCTTGAGGACCGTTGGGACAGGTAGCGATGAGCAGTTCTTC.

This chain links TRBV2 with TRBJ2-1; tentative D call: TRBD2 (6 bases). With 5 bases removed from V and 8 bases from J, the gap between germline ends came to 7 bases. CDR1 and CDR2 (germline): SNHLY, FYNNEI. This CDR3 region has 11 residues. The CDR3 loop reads CASSRDYEQFF. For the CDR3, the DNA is TGTGCCAGCAGTAGGGACTATGAGCAGTTCTTC.

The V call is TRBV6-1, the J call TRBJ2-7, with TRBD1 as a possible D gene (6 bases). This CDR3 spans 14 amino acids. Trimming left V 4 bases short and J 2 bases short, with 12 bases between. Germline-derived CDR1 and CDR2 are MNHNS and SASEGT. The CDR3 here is CASSAETGPYEQYF. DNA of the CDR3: TGTGCCAGCAGTGCTGAGACAGGACCCTACGAGCAGTACTTC.

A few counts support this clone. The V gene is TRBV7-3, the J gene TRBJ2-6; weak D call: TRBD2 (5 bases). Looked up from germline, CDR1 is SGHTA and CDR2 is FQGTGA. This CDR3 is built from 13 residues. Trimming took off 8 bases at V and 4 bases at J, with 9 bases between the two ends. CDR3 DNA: TGTGCCAGCGGTCCGGGAGGGGCCAACGTCCTGACTTTC. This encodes CASGPGGANVLTF.

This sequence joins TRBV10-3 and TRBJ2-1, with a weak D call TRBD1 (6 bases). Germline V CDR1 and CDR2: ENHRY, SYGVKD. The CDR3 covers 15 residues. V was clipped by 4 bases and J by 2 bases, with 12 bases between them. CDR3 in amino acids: CAISVQGRTYNEQFF. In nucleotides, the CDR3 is TGTGCCATCAGTGTACAGGGTCGAACCTACAATGAGCAGTTCTTC.